The 2 T cell receptor beta chains in this list originate from one sample, sequenced in a study of OX40 agonist ivuxolimab in advanced cancers. TCRdb's table, derived via immunoSEQ multiplex PCR, lists solely in-frame clones and lacks some. The repertoire includes about 80,000 clones, around nine tenths of them detected once, and approximately 0.43% sits in the top ten. This specimen consisted of CD4+ or CD8+ T cells sorted from blood, obtained in a trial of the OX40 agonist ivuxolimab. Source of these receptors: an adult with an advanced solid tumor such as melanoma, head and neck, liver or kidney cancer.

J is TRBJ2-1 and V is TRBV5-4; 8 bases fit TRBD1. The length of the CDR3 is 16 residues. Germline CDR1 reads SGHNT; CDR2 reads YYREEE (reference sequence). V dropped 1 base and J dropped 3; count of bases not matched to a gene: 6. The CDR3 protein is CASSLIGTGLYNEQFF. In DNA, the CDR3 is TGTGCCAGCAGCTTGATCGGGACAGGACTCTACAATGAGCAGTTCTTC.

The genes are TRBV6-5 and TRBJ2-7, with D possibly matching TRBD1 (6 bases). Per the germline V gene, CDR1 is MNHEY and CDR2 is SVGAGI. Trimming pared 2 bases from V and 7 bases from J, leaving 9 bases between. The CDR3 is made up of 12 amino acids. The CDR3: CASSYTTGEQYF. As DNA, the CDR3 is TGTGCCAGCAGTTACACCACAGGGGAGCAGTACTTC.